The entry below gives a single TCR beta chain sequence along with its context. Its antigen is still unknown. This specimen belongs to a study of T-cell memory formation after mild COVID-19. Study-wide findings and caveats: Of the contracting clones, CD4+ ones lay mainly in CM and EM, and CD8+ ones in EMRA. Balance between CD4 and CD8 was seen in clones contracting day 15 to 85, and a CD4+ lean was seen in later expanders.

Deletions cut 6 bases from V and 5 bases from J, with 20 bases between. The CDR3 is 16 residues long. TCRdb called the 5' RACE reads again in MiXCR, with one record for every CDR3 protein. The sample consists of fewer than 650,000 distinct CDR3 sequences, approximately 15% of them appearing once. The chain joins TRBV12-3 or TRBV12-4 to TRBJ2-4; possibly TRBD1 for D (5 bases). Sequenced sample: PBMCs or a T cell subset sorted from them (not recorded which). This clonotype was obtained from an adult woman who had mild COVID-19 (a few samples of this study predate the infection). Cell type and time point are not known. CDR3 sequence reads: CASSLKGSQIENIQYF. The DNA of the CDR3 is TGTGCCAGCAGCCTGAAGGGGTCCCAAATAGAAAACATTCAGTACTTC.